These T cell receptor beta chains were read from a single sample in a study of blood T cell repertoires in COVID-19. This table comes from immunoSEQ multiplex PCR, and its TCRdb copy is limited to in-frame clones, with some not included. The sample lists some 180,000 clones, approximately 80% occurring once. The sequenced sample was peripheral blood. Receptors were obtained from a human donor in a cohort sampled during active COVID-19. Both conserved end residues are trimmed from each CDR3. D genes are given only for firm matches.

d_call j_call v_call cdr3_length cdr3_aa
. TRBJ2-2 TRBV2 13 ASSPWGGNTGELF
TRBD2 TRBJ2-3 TRBV6-5 13 ASSWGGTSTDTQY
. TRBJ1-3 TRBV2 12 ASSQSLSGNTIY
. TRBJ2-2 TRBV2 15 ASRGEVAVGATGELF
. TRBJ1-2 TRBV10-1 13 ASSEFRGSLDGYT
TRBD1 TRBJ2-7 TRBV5-5 10 ASSFTGEEQY
TRBD1 TRBJ1-2 TRBV6-8 9 ASRQGGGYT
TRBD2 TRBJ2-2 TRBV5-4 14 ASSPGGRGGPGELF
TRBD1 TRBJ1-1 TRBV19 11 ASKWQGDTEAF
. TRBJ1-2 TRBV12-5 13 ASGLNQAGNYGYT
. TRBJ2-3 TRBV11-3 11 ASSLNRVETQY
. TRBJ1-1 TRBV6-2/TRBV6-3 12 ASSYFGARSEAF
. TRBJ2-7 TRBV15 12 ATSSDKLAYEQY
. TRBJ2-3 TRBV5-1 12 ASSLQESTDTQY
. TRBJ1-2 TRBV5-6 10 ASMGEDYGYT
TRBD1 TRBJ2-7 TRBV24-1 14 ATSDVRDRPTYEQY
. TRBJ2-1 TRBV13 11 ASSLSGNNEQF
. TRBJ1-2 TRBV7-2 13 ASSSALGTGVKHT
TRBD2 TRBJ2-7 TRBV7-6 13 ASSLAAGASYEQY
. TRBJ2-7 TRBV7-3 12 ASSLDGSSYEQY
TRBD1 TRBJ1-6 TRBV10-3 12 AISDGQGGSPLH
. TRBJ2-2 TRBV9 14 ASSGTGTLNTGELF